This record looks at one T cell receptor (beta chain) sequence and its context. Its antigen is still unknown. One end of the junction is discordant with germline, which a read error may explain. TCR beta cDNA libraries had unique molecular identifiers. TCRdb fed the PCR reads into MiXCR, producing one record per CDR3 protein. The sample records hundreds of thousands of distinct CDR3 sequences, roughly 27% being singletons. This entry belongs to a study of post-analysis software for immune sequencing data. General study findings and limits: F-measure co-clustering was strong for batch-matched samples. Comparison of patients with controls showed 4 to 6 TRBV segments more frequent in patients, TRBV5-6, TRBV5-1 and TRBV20-1 among them.

Germline-derived CDR1 and CDR2 are DFQATT and SNEGSKA (reference sequence). CDR3 length: 16 amino acids. The chain combines TRBV20-1 with TRBJ2-1; TRBD2 aligns across 11 bases. The receptor comes from a girl aged 5-17 years with multiple sclerosis. Sequencing input: blood. The CDR3 here is CSAPDPTSGDYNEQVF. CDR3 DNA sequence: TGCAGTGCACCCGACCCGACTAGCGGGGACTACAATGAGCAGGTCTTC.